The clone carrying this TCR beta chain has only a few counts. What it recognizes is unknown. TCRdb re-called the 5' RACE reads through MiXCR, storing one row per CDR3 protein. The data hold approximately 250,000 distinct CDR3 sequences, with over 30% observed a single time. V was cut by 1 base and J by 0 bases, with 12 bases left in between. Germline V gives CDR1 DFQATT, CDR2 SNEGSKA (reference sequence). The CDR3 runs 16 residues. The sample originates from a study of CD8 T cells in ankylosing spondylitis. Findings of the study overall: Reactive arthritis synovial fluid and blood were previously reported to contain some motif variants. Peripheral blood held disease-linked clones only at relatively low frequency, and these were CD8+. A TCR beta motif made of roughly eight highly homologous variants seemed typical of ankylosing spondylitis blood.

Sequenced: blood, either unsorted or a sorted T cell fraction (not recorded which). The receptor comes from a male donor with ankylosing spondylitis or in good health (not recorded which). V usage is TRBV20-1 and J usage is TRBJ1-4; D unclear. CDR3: CSARASAVATNEKLFF. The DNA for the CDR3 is TGCAGTGCTAGAGCTTCAGCTGTTGCAACTAATGAAAAACTGTTTTTT.